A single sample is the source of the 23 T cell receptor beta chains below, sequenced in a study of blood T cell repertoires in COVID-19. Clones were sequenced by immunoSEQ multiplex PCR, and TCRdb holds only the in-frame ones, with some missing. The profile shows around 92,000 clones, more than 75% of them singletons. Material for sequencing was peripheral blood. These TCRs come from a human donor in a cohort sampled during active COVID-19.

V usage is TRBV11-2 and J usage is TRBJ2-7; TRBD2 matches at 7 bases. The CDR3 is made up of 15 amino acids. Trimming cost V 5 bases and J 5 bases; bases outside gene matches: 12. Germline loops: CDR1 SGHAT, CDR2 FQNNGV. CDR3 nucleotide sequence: TGTGCCAGCAGCACCGTCGGGGGGTGGCCCAACGAGCAGTACTTC. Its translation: CASSTVGGWPNEQYF. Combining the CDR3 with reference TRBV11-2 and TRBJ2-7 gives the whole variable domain EAGVAQSPRYKIIEKRQSVAFWCNPISGHATLYWYQQILGQGPKLLIQFQNNGVVDDSQLPKDRFSAERLKGVDSTLKIQPAKLEDSAVYLCASSTVGGWPNEQYFGPGTRLTVT.

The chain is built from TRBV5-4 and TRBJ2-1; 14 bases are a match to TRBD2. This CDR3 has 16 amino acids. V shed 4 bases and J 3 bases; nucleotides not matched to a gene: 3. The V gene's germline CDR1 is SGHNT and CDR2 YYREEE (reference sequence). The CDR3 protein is CASSPGTSGGYNEQFF. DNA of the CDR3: TGTGCCAGCAGCCCGGGGACTAGCGGGGGCTACAATGAGCAGTTCTTC.

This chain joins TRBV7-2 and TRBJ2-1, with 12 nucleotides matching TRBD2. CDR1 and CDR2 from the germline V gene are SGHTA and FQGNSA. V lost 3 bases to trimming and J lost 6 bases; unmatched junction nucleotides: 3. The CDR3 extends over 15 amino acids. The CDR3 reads CASSFASGGANEQFF. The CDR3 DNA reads TGTGCCAGCAGCTTTGCTAGCGGGGGGGCCAATGAGCAGTTCTTC.

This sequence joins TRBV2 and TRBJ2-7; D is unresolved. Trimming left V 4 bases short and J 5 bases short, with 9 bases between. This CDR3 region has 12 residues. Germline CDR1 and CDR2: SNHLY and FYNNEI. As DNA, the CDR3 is TGTGCCAGCAGTGGTTTGGGCCACGAGCAGTACTTC. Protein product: CASSGLGHEQYF.

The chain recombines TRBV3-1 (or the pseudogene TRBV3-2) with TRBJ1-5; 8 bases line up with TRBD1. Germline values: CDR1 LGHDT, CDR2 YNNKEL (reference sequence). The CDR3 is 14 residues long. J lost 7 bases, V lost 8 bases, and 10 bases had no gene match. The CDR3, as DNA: TGTGCCAGCGGCAGGGGGCTAAGAATGCAGCCCCAGCATTTT. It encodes CASGRGLRMQPQHF.

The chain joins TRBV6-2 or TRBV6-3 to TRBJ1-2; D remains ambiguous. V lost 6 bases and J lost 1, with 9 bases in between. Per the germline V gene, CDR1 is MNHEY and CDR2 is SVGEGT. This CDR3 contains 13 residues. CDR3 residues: CASSPTDNYGYTF. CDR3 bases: TGTGCCAGCAGCCCTACAGATAACTATGGCTACACCTTC.

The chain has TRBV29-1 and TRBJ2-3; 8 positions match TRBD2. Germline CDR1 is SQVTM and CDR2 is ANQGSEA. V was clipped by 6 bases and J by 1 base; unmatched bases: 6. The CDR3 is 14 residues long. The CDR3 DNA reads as TGCAGCGTCCTAGGGACTAGGGGCACAGATACGCAGTATTTT. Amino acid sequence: CSVLGTRGTDTQYF.

CDR3 DNA sequence: TGTGCCACTTCTTGGTCCCAGGAGACTAGCGGGAGAGGGTCTGAGCAGTTCTTC. Translation gives CATSWSQETSGRGSEQFF. The rearrangement links TRBV24-1 to TRBJ2-1; TRBD2 matches at 12 bases. This CDR3 is 18 amino acids long. Germline CDR1 KGHDR, CDR2 SFDVKD. Losses at the gene ends were 10 bases for V and 9 bases for J; bases not matched to a gene: 21.

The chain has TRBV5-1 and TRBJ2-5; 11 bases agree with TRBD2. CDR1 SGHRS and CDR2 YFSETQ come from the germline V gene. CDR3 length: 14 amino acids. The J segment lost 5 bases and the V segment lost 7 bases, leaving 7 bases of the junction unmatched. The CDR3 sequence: CASQLAGVEETQYF. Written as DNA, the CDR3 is TGCGCCAGCCAACTAGCGGGGGTGGAGGAGACCCAGTACTTC.

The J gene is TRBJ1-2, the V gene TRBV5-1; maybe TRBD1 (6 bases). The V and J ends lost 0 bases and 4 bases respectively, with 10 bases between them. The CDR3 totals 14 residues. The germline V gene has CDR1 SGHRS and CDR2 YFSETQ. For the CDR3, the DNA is TGCGCCAGCAGCTTGGGACAGGCCCTCTATGGCTACACCTTC. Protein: CASSLGQALYGYTF.

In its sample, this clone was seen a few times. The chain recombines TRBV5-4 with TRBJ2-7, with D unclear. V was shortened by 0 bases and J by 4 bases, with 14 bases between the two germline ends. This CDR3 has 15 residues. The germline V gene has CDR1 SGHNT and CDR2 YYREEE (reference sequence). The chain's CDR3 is CASSLGTASLYEQYF. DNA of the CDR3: TGTGCCAGCAGCTTGGGAACAGCATCTTTGTACGAGCAGTACTTC.

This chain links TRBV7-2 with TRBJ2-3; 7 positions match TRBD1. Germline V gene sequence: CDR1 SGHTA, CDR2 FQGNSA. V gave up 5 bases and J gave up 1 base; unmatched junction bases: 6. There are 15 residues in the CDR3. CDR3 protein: CASSISGQRTDTQYF. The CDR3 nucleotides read TGTGCCAGCAGCATATCGGGACAGCGCACAGATACGCAGTATTTT.

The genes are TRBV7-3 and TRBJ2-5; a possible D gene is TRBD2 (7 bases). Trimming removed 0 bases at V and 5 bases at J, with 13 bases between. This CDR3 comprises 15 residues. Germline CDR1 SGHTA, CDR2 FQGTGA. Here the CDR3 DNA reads TGTGCCAGCAGCTTAACTGGGGGGGCGTATGAGACCCAGTACTTC. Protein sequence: CASSLTGGAYETQYF.

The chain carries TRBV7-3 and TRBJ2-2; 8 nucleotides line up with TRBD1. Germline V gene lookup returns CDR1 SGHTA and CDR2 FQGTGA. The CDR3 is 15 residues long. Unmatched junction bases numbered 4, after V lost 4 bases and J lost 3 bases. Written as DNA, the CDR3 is TGTGCCAGCAGCTCAGGGGGCGCCTACACCGGGGAGCTGTTTTTT. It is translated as CASSSGGAYTGELFF.

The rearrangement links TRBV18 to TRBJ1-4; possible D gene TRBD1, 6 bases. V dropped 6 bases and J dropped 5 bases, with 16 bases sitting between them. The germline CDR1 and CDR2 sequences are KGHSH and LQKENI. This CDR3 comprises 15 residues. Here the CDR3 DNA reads TGTGCCAGCTCTGCCGTGAGGACAGACAATGAAAAACTGTTTTTT. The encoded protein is CASSAVRTDNEKLFF.

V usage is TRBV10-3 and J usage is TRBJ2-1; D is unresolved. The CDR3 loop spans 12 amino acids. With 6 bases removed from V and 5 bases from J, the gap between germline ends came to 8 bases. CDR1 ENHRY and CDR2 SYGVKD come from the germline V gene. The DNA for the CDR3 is TGTGCCATCAGGCCTAACCACAATGAGCAGTTCTTC. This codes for CAIRPNHNEQFF.

The CDR3 is CASSFIAAYNEQFF. DNA for the CDR3: TGTGCCAGCAGTTTCATAGCGGCCTACAATGAGCAGTTCTTC. The chain uses TRBV28 and TRBJ2-1; perhaps TRBD2 as D (6 bases). The germline V and J ends were trimmed by 3 bases and 2 bases, with 8 bases remaining between them. There are 14 residues in the CDR3. CDR1 and CDR2 from the germline V gene are MDHEN and SYDVKM.

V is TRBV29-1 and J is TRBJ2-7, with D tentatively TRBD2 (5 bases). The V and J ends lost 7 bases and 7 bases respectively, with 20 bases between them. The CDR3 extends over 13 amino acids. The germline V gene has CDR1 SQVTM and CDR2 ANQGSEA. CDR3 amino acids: CSGAGVGRGEQYF. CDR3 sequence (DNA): TGCAGCGGGGCAGGAGTGGGGAGAGGTGAGCAGTACTTC.

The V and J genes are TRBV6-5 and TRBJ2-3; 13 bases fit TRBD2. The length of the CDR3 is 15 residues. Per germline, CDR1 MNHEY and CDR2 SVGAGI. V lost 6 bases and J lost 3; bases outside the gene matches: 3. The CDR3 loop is CASSPGLAGTDTQYF. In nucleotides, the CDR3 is TGTGCCAGCAGCCCGGGACTAGCGGGAACAGATACGCAGTATTTT.

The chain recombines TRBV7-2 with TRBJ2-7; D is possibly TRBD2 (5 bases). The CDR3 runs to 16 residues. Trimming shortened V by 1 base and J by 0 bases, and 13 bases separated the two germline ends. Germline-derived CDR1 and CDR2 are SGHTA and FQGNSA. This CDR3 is CASSLVAAEPSYEQYF. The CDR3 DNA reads TGTGCCAGCAGCTTAGTTGCAGCGGAGCCCTCCTACGAGCAGTACTTC.

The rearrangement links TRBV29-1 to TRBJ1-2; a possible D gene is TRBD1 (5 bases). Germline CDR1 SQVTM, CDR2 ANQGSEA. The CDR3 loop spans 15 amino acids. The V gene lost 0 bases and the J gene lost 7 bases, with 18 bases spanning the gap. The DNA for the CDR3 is TGCAGCGTTGAAGATCCCCAGGCCCCCGGGGGTGGCTACACCTTC. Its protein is CSVEDPQAPGGGYTF.

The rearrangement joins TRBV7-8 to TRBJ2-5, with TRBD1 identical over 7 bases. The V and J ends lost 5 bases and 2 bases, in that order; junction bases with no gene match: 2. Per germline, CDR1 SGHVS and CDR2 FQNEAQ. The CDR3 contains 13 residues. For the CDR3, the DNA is TGTGCCAGCAGCCCGGGACAGCAAGAGACCCAGTACTTC. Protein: CASSPGQQETQYF. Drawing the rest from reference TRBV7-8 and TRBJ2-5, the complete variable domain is GAGVSQSPRYKVAKRGQDVALRCDPISGHVSLFWYQQALGQGPEFLTYFQNEAQLDKSGLPSDRFFAERPEGSVSTLKIQRTQQEDSAVYLCASSPGQQETQYFGPGTRLLVL.

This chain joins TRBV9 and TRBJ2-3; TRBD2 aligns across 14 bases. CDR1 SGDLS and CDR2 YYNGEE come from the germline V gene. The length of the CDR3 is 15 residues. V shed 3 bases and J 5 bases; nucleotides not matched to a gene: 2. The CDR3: CASSAGTSGGDTQYF. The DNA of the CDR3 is TGTGCCAGCAGCGCAGGGACTAGCGGGGGAGATACGCAGTATTTT.